These T cell receptor beta chains were read from a single sample in a study of tumor-infiltrating lymphocytes in oesophageal squamous cell carcinoma. MiXCR was run by TCRdb on the PCR reads, yielding one entry per CDR3 protein. The sample has roughly 13,000 distinct CDR3 sequences, 46% seen once. What was sequenced was blood. The receptors here all came from a male donor with esophageal squamous cell carcinoma. CDR3s include the opening cysteine and the closing phenylalanine or tryptophan. Each record gives: J gene, D gene, clone size, V gene, CDR3 protein, CDR3 DNA. D genes are given only for firm matches. Size is omitted from some rows. Given values are once, few, many or a class for expanded clones.

>TRBJ2-3|TRBD2|NA|TRBV7-1
CASRPTSGGANTGELYF
TGTGCCAGCAGACCTACTAGCGGGGGGGCGAACACCGGGGAGCTGTATTTT
>TRBJ2-1|NA|few|TRBV7-6
CASSDWRAGNEQFF
TGTGCCAGCAGCGATTGGAGAGCGGGTAATGAGCAGTTCTTC
>TRBJ2-7|TRBD1|NA|TRBV10-1
CASSHGTGRMYF
TGCGCCAGCAGTCACGGGACAGGTAGGATGTACTTC
>TRBJ2-3|NA|NA|TRBV2
CASSEEGADTQYF
TGTGCCAGCAGTGAAGAGGGGGCAGATACGCAGTATTTT
>TRBJ2-3|TRBD1|few|TRBV5-5
CASSINYRGAGELYF
TGTGCCAGCAGCATAAACTACAGGGGCGCCGGGGAGCTGTATTTT
>TRBJ2-3|NA|NA|TRBV19
CASSFRTTGTQYF
TGTGCCAGTAGTTTCAGGACTACCGGTACGCAGTATTTT
>TRBJ2-7|NA|many|TRBV24-1
CATSDSGFSNEQYF
TGTGCCACCAGTGATTCGGGCTTCTCCAATGAGCAGTACTTC
>TRBJ2-3|NA|few|TRBV7-3
CASSYHRECTDTQYF
TGTGCCAGCAGCTACCACAGGGAGTGCACAGATACGCAGTATTTT
>TRBJ1-2|NA|few|TRBV7-3
CASSHTGFDGYTF
TGTGCCAGCAGCCACACAGGGTTCGATGGCTACACCTTC
>TRBJ2-5|NA|few|TRBV7-6
CASSLPLSTQYF
TGTGCCAGCAGCTTACCCCTTTCGACCCAGTACTTC
>TRBJ2-1|TRBD1|NA|TRBV12-5
CASGLLQGVNEQFF
TGTGCTAGTGGTTTGTTACAGGGGGTGAATGAGCAGTTCTTC
>TRBJ2-7|NA|NA|TRBV6-6
CASSRDYEQYF
TGTGCCAGCAGCCGAGACTACGAGCAGTACTTC